This T cell receptor (beta chain) was captured by sequencing in a study of a mutant IDH1 vaccine in newly diagnosed glioma. Turning to the study itself: Eight vaccinations went to patients in weeks 1, 3, 5, 7, 11, 15, 19, 23. Patients began vaccination 4-6 weeks after radiotherapy alone, or with temozolomide cycles. Treated patients, averaging about 40 years, were about 62% male and about 38% female. Patients got radiotherapy, temozolomide, or both beforehand, and most got both.

Concerning this clone itself: The target antigen is unknown.

J lost 3 bases, V lost 1 base, and 7 bases had no gene match. Germline CDR1 and CDR2: LGHNA and YSLEER. The CDR3 runs 17 residues. Noted time point: week 5, during vaccination. Vaccine doses each comprised 300 ug of mutant IDH1 20-mer peptide, with topical imiquimod. Profiling relied on immunoSEQ multiplex PCR, and the TCRdb table lists in-frame clones only, not all of them. The sample contains tens of thousands of clones, roughly 80% of which appear only once. The chain joins TRBV4-3 to TRBJ1-5; 9 bases match TRBD1. Source: PBMCs, taken from a glioma patient whose treatment included an IDH1 peptide vaccine. The clonotype was recovered from a man aged 25-45 years with glioma. This CDR3 reads CASSQGYTQGANQPQHF. The CDR3, as DNA: TGCGCCAGCAGCCAAGGGTATACACAGGGGGCCAATCAGCCCCAGCATTTT.